One and the same sample provided the 29 T cell receptor beta chains below, sequenced in a study of graft-versus-host responses after intestinal transplantation. Some clones are missing from TCRdb's copy, which holds only in-frame ones; the method was immunoSEQ multiplex PCR. The repertoire holds about 90,000 clones, around 90% seen once, with more than 0.25% in the top ten. Antigens for these TCRs are unknown. The sequenced sample was unstimulated CD4+ T cells sorted from spleen or lymph node cells, obtained before transplant. All receptors derive from a human donor who was the organ donor for an intestinal transplant.

The V call is TRBV27, the J call TRBJ2-1, with 8 positions matching TRBD2. Trimming cost V 6 bases and J 12 bases; bases outside gene matches: 10. The CDR3 runs to 13 residues. Germline V gene lookup returns CDR1 MNHEY and CDR2 SMNVEV (reference sequence). In DNA, the CDR3 is TGTGCCAGCAGACATCCGGTTGCGGGGGGGCAGTTCTTC. It specifies CASRHPVAGGQFF.

This clone was picked up one time. The chain uses TRBV15 and TRBJ2-5; weak D call: TRBD2 (5 bases). This CDR3 has 12 amino acids. Looked up from germline, CDR1 is LNHNV and CDR2 is YYDKDF (reference sequence). V lost 0 bases and J lost 7, with 6 bases in between. The CDR3, as DNA: TGTGCCACCAGCAGAGATGAGGGGACCCAGTACTTC. Translation: CATSRDEGTQYF.

This clone was found a few times. The chain carries TRBV5-6 and TRBJ2-3; D may be TRBD2 (5 bases). This CDR3 comprises 13 residues. V dropped 4 bases and J dropped 11 bases, with 17 bases sitting between them. CDR1 is SGHDT and CDR2 is YYEEEE in the germline V gene. The CDR3 sequence: CASSGWTDVWQYF. The CDR3 DNA follows: TGTGCCAGCAGCGGATGGACTGACGTGTGGCAGTATTTT.

V usage is TRBV19 and J usage is TRBJ2-3; perhaps TRBD1 as D (5 bases). This CDR3 is 15 amino acids long. CDR1 LNHDA and CDR2 SQIVND come from the germline V gene (reference sequence). Between the trimmed V and J ends, which lost 8 bases and 0 bases, there was a span of 15 bases. The CDR3 bases are TGTGCCAGTGTAGGATGGGGCTCTAGCACAGATACGCAGTATTTT. Its translation: CASVGWGSSTDTQYF.

This clone was observed a single time. The chain recombines TRBV28 with TRBJ1-5; D gene ambiguous. Germline V gives CDR1 MDHEN, CDR2 SYDVKM. Trimming removed 6 bases at V and 0 bases at J, with 15 bases between. The CDR3 extends over 16 amino acids. The CDR3 bases are TGTGCCAGCAGCCCGGGTGGGCGGGATAGCAATCAGCCCCAGCATTTT. Residues: CASSPGGRDSNQPQHF.

The chain couples TRBV18 to TRBJ1-4; D may be TRBD1 (5 bases). Germline loops: CDR1 KGHSH, CDR2 LQKENI. Trimming stripped 3 bases from V and 5 bases from J, with 10 bases between. The CDR3 is made up of 14 amino acids. For the CDR3, the DNA is TGTGCCAGCTCACCCTTCCAGGGAAATGAAAAACTGTTTTTT. Its translation: CASSPFQGNEKLFF.

V usage is TRBV19 and J usage is TRBJ1-4, with D unresolved. Germline V lookup: CDR1 LNHDA, CDR2 SQIVND (reference sequence). There are 13 residues in the CDR3. V gave up 0 bases and J gave up 8 bases, with 7 bases separating them. In DNA, the CDR3 is TGTGCCAGTAGTATAGATCGCAGGGAAAAACTGTTTTTT. Encoded protein: CASSIDRREKLFF.

Only one count was recorded for this clone. The gene calls are TRBV19 and TRBJ1-2, with a possible D match to TRBD1 (6 bases). The germline gives CDR1 LNHDA, CDR2 SQIVND (reference sequence). This CDR3 has 13 residues. Trimming pared 3 bases from V and 8 bases from J, leaving 13 bases between. The CDR3 reads CASSIQGPPGYTF. In DNA form, the CDR3 reads TGTGCCAGTAGTATCCAGGGGCCCCCCGGCTACACCTTC.

The J gene is TRBJ2-1, the V gene TRBV9; 10 bases are a match to TRBD2. With 1 base clipped from V and 9 bases from J, the junction kept 4 bases outside the gene matches. In germline, CDR1 is SGDLS, CDR2 YYNGEE. The CDR3 is 14 amino acids. CDR3 loop: CASSVSGRASEQFF. The DNA of the CDR3 is TGTGCCAGCAGCGTAAGCGGGAGGGCCAGTGAGCAGTTCTTC. The complete variable domain, with remaining parts taken from reference TRBV9 and TRBJ2-1, reads DSGVTQTPKHLITATGQRVTLRCSPRSGDLSVYWYQQSLDQGLQFLIQYYNGEERAKGNILERFSAQQFPDLHSELNLSSLELGDSALYFCASSVSGRASEQFFGPGTRLTVL.

This clone has a single count. V is TRBV7-2 and J is TRBJ2-7; the D is unclear. V shed 1 base and J shed 2 bases, with 6 bases lying between them. This CDR3 spans 13 amino acids. The germline V gene has CDR1 SGHTA and CDR2 FQGNSA. CDR3 residues: CASSLDSTYEQYF. DNA for the CDR3: TGTGCCAGCAGCTTAGATAGCACCTACGAGCAGTACTTC. The full variable domain, with the rest looked up from reference TRBV7-2 and TRBJ2-7, is GAGVSQSPSNKVTEKGKDVELRCDPISGHTALYWYRQSLGQGLEFLIYFQGNSAPDKSGLPSDRFSAERTGGSVSTLTIQRTQQEDSAVYLCASSLDSTYEQYFGPGTRLTVT.

This clone came up once. The chain couples TRBV9 to TRBJ1-1; no clear D gene. Germline V gives CDR1 SGDLS, CDR2 YYNGEE. This CDR3 is 13 amino acids long. Trimming removed 0 bases from V and 4 bases from J, with 7 bases in between. CDR3 coding DNA: TGTGCCAGCAGCGTAGCTTTGAGCACTGAAGCTTTCTTT. Translating it yields CASSVALSTEAFF.

The genes are TRBV29-1 and TRBJ1-1; D may be TRBD1 (6 bases). Trimming pared 6 bases from V and 4 bases from J, leaving 12 bases between. CDR1 is SQVTM and CDR2 is ANQGSEA in the germline V gene. CDR3 length equals 12 residues. CDR3: CSVLRDTTEAFF. The CDR3 region has the DNA TGCAGCGTCCTCCGGGACACCACTGAAGCTTTCTTT.

The chain joins TRBV5-1 to TRBJ1-6; 8 nucleotides align to TRBD1. V shed 2 bases and J 10 bases; nucleotides not matched to a gene: 5. CDR3 length: 14 residues. Germline assignment: CDR1 SGHRS and CDR2 YFSETQ. CDR3 sequence: CASSFRRGPSPLHF. CDR3 nucleotides: TGCGCCAGCAGCTTTCGCAGGGGGCCGTCACCCCTCCACTTT.

J is TRBJ1-2 and V is TRBV15; possibly TRBD1 for D (6 bases). Trimming took 1 base from V and 1 from J, leaving 22 bases between them. This CDR3 spans 19 amino acids. Germline V gene data show CDR1 as LNHNV and CDR2 as YYDKDF (reference sequence). CDR3 nucleotides: TGTGCCACCAGCAGAGTCGAGGGGATTTGGCCAGGGGTTAACTATGGCTACACCTTC. Protein product: CATSRVEGIWPGVNYGYTF.

The CDR3 nucleotides read TGTGCCAGCAGCCCCAGCGATAGCTCCGACACCGGGGAGCTGTTTTTT. This encodes CASSPSDSSDTGELFF. The V gene is TRBV11-2, the J gene TRBJ2-2; no reliable D call. V was trimmed by 5 bases and J by 3 bases, leaving 16 bases between them. Germline V gene lookup returns CDR1 SGHAT and CDR2 FQNNGV. The CDR3 totals 16 residues.

The chain couples TRBV6-1 to TRBJ1-1, with TRBD1 matching over 7 bases. Germline V gives CDR1 MNHNS, CDR2 SASEGT. CDR3 length: 13 residues. V was clipped by 4 bases and J by 7 bases; unmatched bases: 6. The CDR3 protein is CASSARQGGEAFF. Written as DNA, the CDR3 is TGTGCCAGCAGTGCCAGACAGGGAGGTGAAGCTTTCTTT.

This clone appeared once. The chain employs TRBV18 and TRBJ2-1; 10 bases are a match to TRBD2. This CDR3 is built from 14 residues. Trimming cost V 3 bases and J 8 bases; bases outside gene matches: 4. Germline values: CDR1 KGHSH, CDR2 LQKENI. The CDR3 sequence: CASSPPAGGDEQFF. CDR3 nucleotides: TGTGCCAGCTCACCCCCAGCGGGAGGGGATGAGCAGTTCTTC.

The rearrangement uses TRBV11-3 and TRBJ1-6; a possible D gene is TRBD1 (5 bases). The CDR3 runs 15 residues. V shed 6 bases and J shed 0 bases, with 9 bases lying between them. Looked up from germline, CDR1 is SGHNT and CDR2 is YENEEA. The CDR3 loop reads CASSWTRSYNSPLHF. CDR3 DNA sequence: TGTGCCAGCAGTTGGACACGCTCCTATAATTCACCCCTCCACTTT.

The CDR3 is CASARPGLANEQFF. In DNA, the CDR3 is TGTGCCAGCGCCCGTCCCGGACTAGCAAATGAGCAGTTCTTC. J is TRBJ2-1 and V is TRBV27; 8 nucleotides align to TRBD2. Trimming at V came to 8 bases and at J to 7 bases, leaving 10 bases not matched to a gene. Germline CDR1 reads MNHEY; CDR2 reads SMNVEV (reference sequence). This CDR3 has 14 amino acids.

The chain recombines TRBV4-2 with TRBJ2-5, with 8 nucleotides matching TRBD2. The CDR3 is 18 residues long. J lost 2 bases, V lost 1 base, and 12 bases had no gene match. Per germline, CDR1 LGHNA and CDR2 YNFKEQ. The CDR3 bases are TGTGCCAGCAGCCAAGCATACAACTCGGGACTAGAGCAAGAGACCCAGTACTTC. Translation: CASSQAYNSGLEQETQYF.

The V and J genes are TRBV10-1 and TRBJ2-1; the match to TRBD2 covers 7 bases. Losses at the gene ends were 6 bases for V and 8 bases for J; bases not matched to a gene: 13. The CDR3 contains 15 residues. Germline V gene data show CDR1 as WNHNN and CDR2 as SYGVQD (reference sequence). The chain's CDR3 is CASRSSGADSHEQFF. CDR3 DNA: TGCGCCAGCAGATCGAGCGGGGCCGATAGTCATGAGCAGTTCTTC.

The genes are TRBV5-4 and TRBJ2-4; 8 bases line up with TRBD2. Per the germline V gene, CDR1 is SGHNT and CDR2 is YYREEE (reference sequence). The V and J ends lost 2 bases and 3 bases, in that order; junction bases with no gene match: 7. This CDR3 spans 16 amino acids. CDR3 region: CASSFTLAGVKNIQYF. The CDR3 DNA follows: TGTGCCAGCAGCTTCACCCTAGCGGGTGTCAAAAACATTCAGTACTTC.

This chain joins TRBV6-5 and TRBJ2-3; possible D gene TRBD2, 6 bases. The CDR3 sequence is 15 residues long. V gave up 2 bases and J gave up 1 base, with 10 bases separating them. Germline loops: CDR1 MNHEY, CDR2 SVGAGI. The CDR3 DNA is TGTGCCAGCAGTTACGCGGGGCTCGGCACAGATACGCAGTATTTT. Translation gives CASSYAGLGTDTQYF.

CDR3 coding DNA: TGTGCCAGCAGTTACCACTCGGGGGGCACTGGCTACACCTTC. Translating gives CASSYHSGGTGYTF. The chain uses TRBV6-5 and TRBJ1-2; D is perhaps TRBD1 (6 bases). Germline V lookup: CDR1 MNHEY, CDR2 SVGAGI. V lost 2 bases and J lost 7, with 14 bases in between. This CDR3 region has 14 residues.

This chain connects TRBV5-1 to TRBJ2-3; D perhaps matches TRBD1 (5 bases). This CDR3 is 13 amino acids long. The germline gives CDR1 SGHRS, CDR2 YFSETQ. V was pared by 1 base and J by 3 bases, with 6 bases between. The chain's CDR3 is CASSLRQTDTQYF. The CDR3 DNA is TGCGCCAGCAGCTTGCGACAGACAGATACGCAGTATTTT. The entire variable domain, with the rest obtained from reference TRBV5-1 and TRBJ2-3, is as follows: KAGVTQTPRYLIKTRGQQVTLSCSPISGHRSVSWYQQTPGQGLQFLFEYFSETQRNKGNFPGRFSGRQFSNSRSEMNVSTLELGDSALYLCASSLRQTDTQYFGPGTRLTVL.

V is TRBV6-5 and J is TRBJ1-4, with 7 bases that match TRBD1. After removal of 0 bases from V and 6 bases from J, the junction contained 4 bases not matched to a gene. CDR3 length: 15 residues. From germline, CDR1 is MNHEY and CDR2 SVGAGI. CDR3 protein: CASSYSTGQYEKLFF. The CDR3 coding sequence is TGTGCCAGCAGTTACTCAACGGGACAGTATGAAAAACTGTTTTTT.

In DNA form, the CDR3 reads TGTGCCAGCAGCTACCGGGCGGGAGACGAGCAGTACTTC. Translation: CASSYRAGDEQYF. The V gene is TRBV7-3, the J gene TRBJ2-7, with TRBD2 matching over 7 bases. After removal of 4 bases from V and 5 bases from J, the junction contained 5 bases not matched to a gene. The V gene's germline CDR1 is SGHTA and CDR2 FQGTGA. This CDR3 is 13 amino acids long.

The V gene is TRBV18, the J gene TRBJ1-2; D gene ambiguous. V lost 3 bases to trimming and J lost 8 bases, with 7 bases between them. The length of the CDR3 is 11 residues. CDR1 is KGHSH and CDR2 is LQKENI in the germline V gene. CDR3 protein: CASSPSTGYTF. In DNA, the CDR3 is TGTGCCAGCTCACCGTCGACAGGCTACACCTTC. Using reference TRBV18 and TRBJ1-2 for the parts outside the CDR3, the full variable domain is NAGVMQNPRHLVRRRGQEARLRCSPMKGHSHVYWYRQLPEEGLKFMVYLQKENIIDESGMPKERFSAEFPKEGPSILRIQQVVRGDSAAYFCASSPSTGYTFGSGTRLTVV.

This clone was seen more than once but under ten times. The rearrangement uses TRBV30 and TRBJ1-1; 7 bases agree with TRBD1. Trimming cost V 6 bases and J 2 bases; bases outside gene matches: 3. This CDR3 has 12 amino acids. Germline V gene sequence: CDR1 GTSNPN, CDR2 SVGIG (reference sequence). The CDR3 region has the DNA TGTGCCTGTTACAGGGGAAACACTGAAGCTTTCTTT. As protein: CACYRGNTEAFF.